A single sample gave rise to the 31 T cell receptor beta chains below, sequenced in a study of persistence of HIV-infected CD4 T cells. Antigens of these TCRs are unknown. Overlapping HIV-1 Gag 15-mer peptides at 0.95 to 1 ug per peptide per mL were used. Sorting of responding CD4+ T cells relied on upregulated CD40 ligand together with CD69. This was the immunoSEQ version 4 assay in survey mode. Repertoires were generated with immunoSEQ multiplex PCR, while TCRdb's copy carries only in-frame clones and drops some. Altogether fewer than 15,000 clones are present, less than 70% being singletons, with the ten largest covering around 7%. Sequencing used CD4+ T cells sorted from PBMCs after roughly 18-hour stimulation, obtained from a patient who received antiretroviral therapy. The receptors here all came from an adult man with HIV who was CMV-seropositive.

In the case of this clone: Mismatch with germline at one junction end may stem from a read error. The rearrangement joins TRBV7-9 to TRBJ2-2, with a possible D match to TRBD1 (5 bases). The germline gives CDR1 SEHNR, CDR2 FQNEAQ (reference sequence). There are 11 residues in the CDR3. Here the CDR3 reads CIPRDTGELFF. CDR3 DNA: TGCATCCCCAGGGACACCGGGGAGCTGTTTTTT. Variable domain in full (rest from reference TRBV7-9 and TRBJ2-2): DTGVSQNPRHKITKRGQNVTFRCDPISEHNRLYWYRQTLGQGPEFLTYFQNEAQLEKSRLLSDRFSAERPKGSFSTLEIQRTEQGDSAMYLCIPRDTGELFFGEGSRLTVL.

The rearrangement joins TRBV19 to TRBJ2-7; 8 positions match TRBD1. The CDR3 loop spans 14 amino acids. V shed 5 bases and J 6 bases; nucleotides not matched to a gene: 9. Germline V gene sequence: CDR1 LNHDA, CDR2 SQIVND (reference sequence). This CDR3 reads CASSDRGETAEQYF. DNA of the CDR3: TGTGCCAGTAGTGACAGGGGAGAGACAGCCGAGCAGTACTTC.

The rearrangement uses TRBV30 and TRBJ1-2; weak D call: TRBD1 (6 bases). The length of the CDR3 is 12 residues. Between the trimmed V and J ends, which lost 3 bases and 6 bases, there was a span of 11 bases. CDR1 and CDR2 (germline): GTSNPN, SVGIG (reference sequence). CDR3: CAWSGGQDGYTF. CDR3 bases: TGTGCCTGGAGCGGGGGGCAGGATGGCTACACCTTC.

V usage is TRBV6-5 and J usage is TRBJ1-1, with a weak D call TRBD1 (5 bases). V lost 3 bases and J lost 0, with 8 bases in between. The CDR3 has 14 amino acids. Germline V gene sequence: CDR1 MNHEY, CDR2 SVGAGI. The CDR3 loop is CASSYNRLNTEAFF. The CDR3 nucleotides are TGTGCCAGCAGTTATAACAGGCTGAACACTGAAGCTTTCTTT.

The chain has TRBV6-5 and TRBJ1-2, with 9 bases aligning to TRBD1. With V trimmed by 7 bases and J by 4 bases, 7 bases remained unmatched. Germline values: CDR1 MNHEY, CDR2 SVGAGI. The CDR3 has 14 residues. The CDR3, as DNA: TGTGCCAGCAATCCGACAGGGGGGAGCTATGGCTACACCTTC. Residues: CASNPTGGSYGYTF.

This clone has more than one count but fewer than ten. In nucleotides, the CDR3 is TGTGCCAGCAGCACTCAGGGAACCTACGAGCAGTACTTC. Translating gives CASSTQGTYEQYF. V gene TRBV7-2 combines with J gene TRBJ2-7, with D tentatively TRBD1 (5 bases). The CDR3 covers 13 residues. CDR1 and CDR2 (germline): SGHTA, FQGNSA. Trimming shortened V by 5 bases and J by 2 bases, and 10 bases separated the two germline ends.

V usage is TRBV29-1 and J usage is TRBJ2-5; 8 positions match TRBD1. The ends lost 5 bases at V and 5 bases at J; junction bases unmatched: 1. The CDR3 loop spans 11 amino acids. Germline CDR1 SQVTM, CDR2 ANQGSEA. CDR3 loop: CSVRQGETQYF. The CDR3 nucleotides are TGCAGCGTTCGACAGGGGGAGACCCAGTACTTC.

The rearrangement uses TRBV10-3 and TRBJ2-2; 8 nucleotides align to TRBD1. Germline lookup yields CDR1 ENHRY and CDR2 SYGVKD. V lost 6 bases, J lost 3 bases, and 9 bases stayed unmatched. The CDR3 spans 16 residues. The chain's CDR3 is CAIRDDRGGDTGELFF. The CDR3 nucleotides read TGTGCCATCAGAGACGACAGGGGTGGAGACACCGGGGAGCTGTTTTTT.

This sequence joins TRBV19 and TRBJ1-2, with 7 bases lining up with TRBD1. The CDR3 is made up of 14 amino acids. Germline-derived CDR1 and CDR2 are LNHDA and SQIVND (reference sequence). V lost 8 bases and J lost 4; bases outside the gene matches: 10. CDR3 sequence (DNA): TGTGCCAGTGGAGAAACCGGGACAGCCTATGGCTACACCTTC. It yields the protein CASGETGTAYGYTF.

The chain employs TRBV6-5 and TRBJ2-7; D could derive from TRBD1 or TRBD2 (6 bases each). Germline loops: CDR1 MNHEY, CDR2 SVGAGI. Trimming stripped 0 bases from V and 5 bases from J, with 14 bases between. This CDR3 is built from 15 residues. The CDR3, as DNA: TGTGCCAGCAGTTACTCGACAGGACTAAAAAACGAGCAGTACTTC. It codes for CASSYSTGLKNEQYF.

This rearrangement joins TRBV6-5 to TRBJ2-3; a possible D gene is TRBD2 (6 bases). This CDR3 is 14 amino acids long. Germline V CDR1 and CDR2: MNHEY, SVGAGI. V gave up 11 bases and J gave up 3 bases, with 18 bases separating them. This CDR3 is CALFRRDLTDTQYF. The CDR3 DNA sequence: TGTGCCCTTTTTAGGCGGGATTTGACAGATACGCAGTATTTT.

This clone was detected only a few times. The CDR3 sequence is CAWSIREKLFF. Here the CDR3 DNA reads TGTGCCTGGAGTATAAGGGAAAAACTGTTTTTT. The chain carries TRBV30 and TRBJ1-4; D gene uncertain. Germline V gene sequence: CDR1 GTSNPN, CDR2 SVGIG (reference sequence). Trimming pared 2 bases from V and 8 bases from J, leaving 6 bases between. The length of the CDR3 is 11 residues.

This chain links TRBV5-1 with TRBJ2-1; D ambiguous. The V end lost 3 bases, the J end lost 15 bases, and 19 bases lay between the germline ends. The CDR3 totals 13 residues. The germline V gene has CDR1 SGHRS and CDR2 YFSETQ. The CDR3 region is CASSSSGDSAPFF. CDR3 nucleotide sequence: TGCGCCAGCAGCTCCTCCGGAGACTCTGCCCCGTTCTTC.

The rearrangement links TRBV6-1 to TRBJ1-5; D gene uncertain. CDR1 is MNHNS and CDR2 is SASEGT in the germline V gene. V dropped 0 bases and J dropped 7 bases, with 10 bases sitting between them. The CDR3 has 14 amino acids. The chain's CDR3 is CASSEAGIVQPQHF. CDR3 bases: TGTGCCAGCAGTGAAGCGGGGATTGTCCAGCCCCAGCATTTT.

This clone was picked up a small number of times. The rearrangement joins TRBV19 to TRBJ1-6, with D maybe TRBD1 (6 bases). Germline V lookup: CDR1 LNHDA, CDR2 SQIVND (reference sequence). The CDR3 length is 18 residues. The ends were cut back, 1 base at V and 0 bases at J, with 13 bases in the middle. As DNA, the CDR3 is TGTGCCAGTAGTATAGCGGCAGGGGAAAGCTCCTATAATTCACCCCTCCACTTT. The encoded protein is CASSIAAGESSYNSPLHF.

The chain recombines TRBV20-1 with TRBJ1-2; D not resolved. The CDR3 loop spans 11 amino acids. Deletions cut 0 bases from V and 5 bases from J, with 4 bases between. From germline, CDR1 is DFQATT and CDR2 SNEGSKA (reference sequence). DNA for the CDR3: TGCAGTGCTAGAGAGGATTATGGCTACACCTTC. Its translation is CSAREDYGYTF.

This rearrangement joins TRBV19 to TRBJ1-4; 9 positions match TRBD1. The CDR3 is 15 amino acids. Looked up from germline, CDR1 is LNHDA and CDR2 is SQIVND (reference sequence). V lost 3 bases and J lost 5; bases outside the gene matches: 4. This CDR3 is CASSMDRGVNEKLFF. The CDR3 coding sequence is TGTGCCAGTAGTATGGACAGGGGCGTAAATGAAAAACTGTTTTTT. The entire variable domain, with the rest obtained from reference TRBV19 and TRBJ1-4, is as follows: DGGITQSPKYLFRKEGQNVTLSCEQNLNHDAMYWYRQDPGQGLRLIYYSQIVNDFQKGDIAEGYSVSREKKESFPLTVTSAQKNPTAFYLCASSMDRGVNEKLFFGSGTQLSVL.

In this sample, this clone turned up a few times. The chain links TRBV29-1 to TRBJ1-2; no clear D. Between the trimmed V and J ends, which lost 6 bases and 1 base, there was a span of 6 bases. The CDR3 has 11 residues. Germline lookup yields CDR1 SQVTM and CDR2 ANQGSEA. The CDR3 sequence is CSVDFNYGYTF. In DNA, the CDR3 is TGCAGCGTGGATTTTAACTATGGCTACACCTTC.

The chain recombines TRBV30 with TRBJ1-3; D is ambiguous. The V end was cut by 2 bases, the J end by 0 bases, with 8 bases between. The germline gives CDR1 GTSNPN, CDR2 SVGIG (reference sequence). This CDR3 is built from 14 residues. The CDR3 spells CAWSLARSGNTIYF. CDR3 DNA sequence: TGTGCCTGGAGTCTAGCCCGCTCTGGAAACACCATATATTTT.

This clone was seen a few times. The gene calls are TRBV13 and TRBJ1-4; 10 nucleotides line up with TRBD1. Germline V gene data show CDR1 as PRHDT and CDR2 as FYEKMQ (reference sequence). Trimming removed 6 bases from V and 8 bases from J; junction bases left unmatched: 12. This CDR3 has 16 residues. CDR3 bases: TGTGCCAGCAGTCTTACTACTGGGACAGGGGAGGAAAAACTGTTTTTT. Translating gives CASSLTTGTGEEKLFF.

The chain couples TRBV15 to TRBJ2-3, with D unclear. The germline V and J ends were trimmed by 0 bases and 2 bases, with 6 bases remaining between them. Germline V gene sequence: CDR1 LNHNV, CDR2 YYDKDF (reference sequence). The CDR3 extends over 14 amino acids. CDR3 protein: CATSRDEITDTQYF. In DNA, the CDR3 is TGTGCCACCAGCAGAGATGAAATCACAGATACGCAGTATTTT.

The chain employs TRBV27 and TRBJ2-7, with D possibly called TRBD1 or TRBD2 (6 bases each). From germline, CDR1 is MNHEY and CDR2 SMNVEV (reference sequence). The CDR3 is 15 residues long. Deletions cut 4 bases from V and 2 bases from J, with 15 bases between. The CDR3 coding sequence is TGTGCCAGCAGTTGGGGGGCTACGGCTGCCTACGAGCAGTACTTC. Translation gives CASSWGATAAYEQYF.

This clone has just a few counts. The chain combines TRBV10-3 with TRBJ2-6, with D maybe TRBD2 (6 bases). Per germline, CDR1 ENHRY and CDR2 SYGVKD. This CDR3 region has 13 residues. V dropped 7 bases and J dropped 15 bases, with 19 bases sitting between them. The CDR3 spells CAITQEGPTALTF. The DNA for the CDR3 is TGTGCCATCACCCAGGAGGGCCCCACCGCCCTGACTTTC.

The J gene is TRBJ2-3, the V gene TRBV29-1; tentatively, D is TRBD1 or TRBD2 (5 bases each). The V end was cut by 7 bases, the J end by 6 bases, with 17 bases between. The germline CDR1 and CDR2 sequences are SQVTM and ANQGSEA. This CDR3 is built from 13 residues. The CDR3 loop is CSAGGENRDTQYF. The CDR3 nucleotides are TGCAGCGCAGGTGGGGAGAACAGGGATACGCAGTATTTT.

V gene TRBV7-9 combines with J gene TRBJ2-3, with no clear D. Germline V gives CDR1 SEHNR, CDR2 FQNEAQ (reference sequence). CDR3 size: 15 residues. V lost 4 bases and J lost 2, with 13 bases in between. The CDR3 nucleotides read TGTGCCAGCAGCTCCAGACTGGAGTCCACAGATACGCAGTATTTT. As protein: CASSSRLESTDTQYF.

This chain connects TRBV30 to TRBJ1-2; 7 bases align to TRBD1. The CDR3 totals 14 residues. Germline loops: CDR1 GTSNPN, CDR2 SVGIG (reference sequence). V shed 0 bases, J shed 1 base, and the junction held 2 bases outside the gene matches. CDR3 nucleotide sequence: TGTGCCTGGAGTGTTAACAGGGGTAACTATGGCTACACCTTC. This sequence encodes CAWSVNRGNYGYTF. Using reference TRBV30 and TRBJ1-2 for the parts outside the CDR3, the full variable domain is SQTIHQWPATLVQPVGSPLSLECTVEGTSNPNLYWYRQAAGRGLQLLFYSVGIGQISSEVPQNLSASRPQDRQFILSSKKLLLSDSGFYLCAWSVNRGNYGYTFGSGTRLTVV.

The V gene is TRBV2, the J gene TRBJ2-7; unclear D gene. This CDR3 comprises 14 residues. The V and J ends lost 0 bases and 0 bases respectively, with 6 bases between them. Germline V gives CDR1 SNHLY, CDR2 FYNNEI. CDR3 sequence reads: CASSEAGFSYEQYF. The CDR3 DNA follows: TGTGCCAGCAGTGAAGCGGGGTTCTCCTACGAGCAGTACTTC. Combining the CDR3 with reference TRBV2 and TRBJ2-7 gives the whole variable domain EPEVTQTPSHQVTQMGQEVILRCVPISNHLYFYWYRQILGQKVEFLVSFYNNEISEKSEIFDDQFSVERPDGSNFTLKIRSTKLEDSAMYFCASSEAGFSYEQYFGPGTRLTVT.

The genes are TRBV7-2 and TRBJ1-1; D remains ambiguous. This CDR3 has 15 amino acids. Germline CDR1 reads SGHTA; CDR2 reads FQGNSA. V lost 5 bases to trimming and J lost 0 bases, with 13 bases between them. CDR3 nucleotide sequence: TGTGCCAGCAGCCCCTCTGGGCTCATGAACACTGAAGCTTTCTTT. Residues: CASSPSGLMNTEAFF. Together with reference TRBV7-2 and TRBJ1-1, the CDR3 gives the full variable domain: GAGVSQSPSNKVTEKGKDVELRCDPISGHTALYWYRQSLGQGLEFLIYFQGNSAPDKSGLPSDRFSAERTGGSVSTLTIQRTQQEDSAVYLCASSPSGLMNTEAFFGQGTRLTVV.

This clone is deemed medium-sized (0.01 to 0.1%). The CDR3 is CATSEPMTTRSYEQYF. CDR3 sequence (DNA): TGTGCCACCAGTGAACCCATGACAACCCGCTCCTACGAGCAGTACTTC. V gene TRBV24-1 combines with J gene TRBJ2-7; D is unclear. The CDR3 has 16 amino acids. The ends were cut back, 4 bases at V and 0 bases at J, with 15 bases in the middle. CDR1 and CDR2 (germline): KGHDR, SFDVKD.

J is TRBJ1-1 and V is TRBV5-1, with 7 bases matching TRBD1. Germline assignment: CDR1 SGHRS and CDR2 YFSETQ. J lost 5 bases, V lost 2 bases, and 18 bases had no gene match. The CDR3 runs to 18 residues. The CDR3 loop reads CASSLGGGLLTSETEAFF. The CDR3 DNA is TGCGCCAGCAGCTTAGGAGGGGGCCTCCTGACTTCGGAGACTGAAGCTTTCTTT. The variable domain in full, completed from reference TRBV5-1 and TRBJ1-1, reads KAGVTQTPRYLIKTRGQQVTLSCSPISGHRSVSWYQQTPGQGLQFLFEYFSETQRNKGNFPGRFSGRQFSNSRSEMNVSTLELGDSALYLCASSLGGGLLTSETEAFFGQGTRLTVV.

The chain joins TRBV29-1 to TRBJ1-2, with 7 bases identical to TRBD1. V lost 3 bases, J lost 2 bases, and 3 bases stayed unmatched. Germline CDR1 and CDR2: SQVTM and ANQGSEA. CDR3 size: 13 residues. The CDR3 coding sequence is TGCAGCGTTGACGCCAGGGGGAACTATGGCTACACCTTC. The encoded protein is CSVDARGNYGYTF.